One sample yielded the 20 T cell receptor beta chains listed below, sequenced in a study of read filtering for tumor transcriptome and immune sequencing. This library used roughly 400 ng RNA and molecular barcoded adaptors spanning alpha/delta and beta/gamma chains. TCRdb processed the reads anew with MiXCR; each CDR3 protein has one entry. The table records fewer than 100,000 distinct CDR3 sequences, 12% of them present only once. The sequenced material came from a population of CD138-negative cells sorted from bone marrow. The receptors here all came from a donor at least 40 years old with multiple myeloma.

The V gene is TRBV24-1, the J gene TRBJ2-6; 8 bases fit TRBD1. The germline V gene has CDR1 KGHDR and CDR2 SFDVKD. Trimming took 3 bases from V and 0 from J; bases not matched to a gene: 9. This CDR3 is built from 19 residues. CDR3 loop: CATSDKRTGSYSGANVLTF. CDR3 coding DNA: TGTGCCACCAGTGATAAAAGGACAGGGTCCTACTCTGGGGCCAACGTCCTGACTTTC.

This clonotype was observed many times. The genes are TRBV11-2 and TRBJ2-5; D perhaps matches TRBD2 (5 bases). Trimming stripped 5 bases from V and 5 bases from J, with 15 bases between. The CDR3 spans 14 residues. Germline values: CDR1 SGHAT, CDR2 FQNNGV. The CDR3: CASSQPFERETQYF. DNA for the CDR3: TGTGCCAGCAGCCAACCCTTCGAGCGGGAGACCCAGTACTTC.

This clonotype was detected a few times. The CDR3, as DNA: TGCAGTGCAATGAGGACTAGCGGGAGTTACGAGCAGTACTTC. As protein: CSAMRTSGSYEQYF. V is TRBV20-1 and J is TRBJ2-7; 13 nucleotides match TRBD2. This CDR3 has 14 residues. CDR1 and CDR2 from the germline V gene are DFQATT and SNEGSKA (reference sequence). After removal of 6 bases from V and 4 bases from J, the junction contained 6 bases not matched to a gene.

This clonotype was counted many times. The chain has TRBV28 and TRBJ2-7; TRBD1 matches 8 bases. V lost 4 bases and J lost 8; bases outside the gene matches: 13. The V gene's germline CDR1 is MDHEN and CDR2 SYDVKM. This CDR3 is built from 15 residues. The CDR3 DNA reads TGTGCCAGCAGTTCCCGGGGACAGGCACGGAGCAAGCAGTACTTC. Protein: CASSSRGQARSKQYF.

This clonotype was counted at least ten times. This chain uses TRBV5-1 with TRBJ2-3; the D is unclear. The germline V gene has CDR1 SGHRS and CDR2 YFSETQ. V shed 0 bases and J shed 6 bases, with 14 bases lying between them. The CDR3 extends over 15 amino acids. The CDR3 region has the DNA TGCGCCAGCAGCTTGGTAGGGCCTCAATCCGATACGCAGTATTTT. Encoded protein: CASSLVGPQSDTQYF.

This clonotype was picked up many times. The rearrangement links TRBV28 to TRBJ2-2; D is uncertain. Deletions cut 2 bases from V and 7 bases from J, with 5 bases between. This CDR3 contains 12 residues. From germline, CDR1 is MDHEN and CDR2 SYDVKM. CDR3 coding DNA: TGTGCCAGCAGTTTAGTAGTCGGGGAGCTGTTTTTT. It codes for CASSLVVGELFF.

A few counts support this clonotype. This may come from a read error, since a much larger clone is one base off. The gene calls are TRBV20-1 and TRBJ2-7; the D call may be TRBD1 or TRBD2 (6 bases each). Germline V gives CDR1 DFQATT, CDR2 SNEGSKA (reference sequence). The CDR3 covers 11 residues. The CDR3 DNA sequence: TGCAGTGCTAGCGGGGGCTACGAGCGGTACTTC. Its protein is CSASGGYERYF.

This clonotype was found many times. The chain combines TRBV12-3 or TRBV12-4 with TRBJ2-5; D is possibly TRBD2 (6 bases). The CDR3 is made up of 13 amino acids. V was cut by 7 bases and J by 2 bases, with 11 bases left in between. CDR3 residues: CASTLGLQETQYF. The DNA of the CDR3 is TGTGCCAGCACCCTTGGACTACAAGAGACCCAGTACTTC.

V is TRBV11-2 and J is TRBJ2-3; D is unresolved. Trimming cost V 5 bases and J 4 bases, with 10 bases left between them. The CDR3 sequence is 13 residues long. Germline V lookup: CDR1 SGHAT, CDR2 FQNNGV. This CDR3 reads CASSPRRADTQYF. CDR3 DNA: TGTGCCAGCAGCCCCCGTCGAGCAGATACGCAGTATTTT.

Remarks on this clonotype: Germline is not matched at one junction end, which may reflect a read error. The V and J genes are TRBV7-2 and TRBJ2-1; 7 bases line up with TRBD1. The V gene's germline CDR1 is SGHTA and CDR2 FQGNSA. The CDR3 has 15 residues. CDR3 amino acids: CASSFTGESYSEQSF. CDR3 nucleotides: TGTGCCAGCAGCTTCACAGGGGAATCCTACAGTGAGCAGTCCTTC.

This clonotype was recorded many times. The chain has TRBV7-2 and TRBJ2-1, with D maybe TRBD1 (5 bases). Germline CDR1 SGHTA, CDR2 FQGNSA. This CDR3 is 15 amino acids long. V was cut by 1 base and J by 0 bases, with 7 bases left in between. In DNA form, the CDR3 reads TGTGCCAGCAGCTTAGAAGGGGACTCCTACAATGAGCAGTTCTTC. Translated, it gives CASSLEGDSYNEQFF.

The CDR3 sequence is CASSLGQGNSNQPQHF. For the CDR3, the DNA is TGTGCCAGCAGCTTGGGACAGGGGAATAGCAATCAGCCCCAGCATTTT. The chain carries TRBV7-2 and TRBJ1-5, with 10 bases matching TRBD1. The V gene end was trimmed by 3 bases and the J gene end by 0 bases; junction bases not matched to a gene: 2. Germline CDR1 and CDR2: SGHTA and FQGNSA. This CDR3 comprises 16 residues.

This clonotype was recorded at least ten times. This sequence joins TRBV10-3 and TRBJ2-2; D possibly uses TRBD1 or TRBD2 (5 bases each). This CDR3 comprises 16 residues. Trimming took off 4 bases at V and 1 base at J, with 13 bases between the two ends. Germline loops: CDR1 ENHRY, CDR2 SYGVKD. The CDR3, as DNA: TGTGCCATCAGTGTGGGACCGATGGGGAACACCGGGGAGCTGTTTTTT. Translated, it gives CAISVGPMGNTGELFF.

Ten or more counts support this clonotype. The chain links TRBV29-1 to TRBJ1-1; D ambiguous. Germline V gene lookup returns CDR1 SQVTM and CDR2 ANQGSEA. The CDR3 consists of 12 residues. V dropped 3 bases and J dropped 6 bases, with 11 bases sitting between them. The CDR3 spells CSVDYGKSEAFF. In DNA, the CDR3 is TGCAGCGTTGATTACGGGAAGTCTGAAGCTTTCTTT.

The table lists this clonotype with a count of one. A much larger clone sits a single nucleotide away, making a read error possible. V and J are TRBV4-1 and TRBJ1-2; the D is unclear. Deletions cut 0 bases from V and 9 bases from J, with 8 bases between. CDR1 and CDR2 from the germline V gene are MGHRA and YSYEKL. The CDR3 sequence is 12 residues long. The CDR3 coding sequence is TGCGCCAGCAGCCAAGATAGGACTAGCTACACCTTC. It is translated as CASSQDRTSYTF.

In this sample, this clonotype turned up many times. The gene calls are TRBV10-3 and TRBJ1-5, with D uncertain. Trimming took off 0 bases at V and 7 bases at J, with 10 bases between the two ends. The CDR3 has 14 residues. The germline V gene has CDR1 ENHRY and CDR2 SYGVKD. The CDR3 DNA reads TGTGCCATCAGTGAGTCTGGGCAGCCACAGCCCCAGCATTTT. It translates to CAISESGQPQPQHF.

In its sample, this clonotype was seen many times. The chain combines TRBV5-1 with TRBJ2-5; no firm D call. Germline assignment: CDR1 SGHRS and CDR2 YFSETQ. V dropped 0 bases and J dropped 5 bases, with 8 bases sitting between them. This CDR3 has 13 residues. CDR3 sequence: CASSLDEAETQYF. The CDR3 DNA reads as TGCGCCAGCAGCTTGGATGAGGCGGAGACCCAGTACTTC.

Regarding this clonotype: A much larger clonotype is one base distant, so this may be a read error. The V call is TRBV7-9, the J call TRBJ2-5; D is unclear. The germline V gene encodes CDR1 SEHNR and CDR2 FQNEAQ (reference sequence). The CDR3 is 13 residues long. The CDR3 DNA reads as TGTGCCAGCAGCTTAAGTCCCCAAGAGGCCCAGTACTTC. Translation: CASSLSPQEAQYF.

This clonotype was counted ten times or more. The V and J genes are TRBV12-3 or TRBV12-4 and TRBJ2-1; no definite D call. V was trimmed by 5 bases and J by 8 bases, leaving 10 bases between them. This CDR3 spans 12 amino acids. As DNA, the CDR3 is TGTGCCAGCAGTCCGGGCCTACATGAGCAGTTCTTC. Amino acid sequence: CASSPGLHEQFF.

There are many counts of this clonotype. The chain employs TRBV9 and TRBJ2-2, with TRBD1 as a possible D gene (5 bases). Looked up from germline, CDR1 is SGDLS and CDR2 is YYNGEE. This CDR3 has 17 amino acids. V was pared by 2 bases and J by 6 bases, with 20 bases between. This CDR3 reads CASSVTMGRLRAGELFF. Written as DNA, the CDR3 is TGTGCCAGCAGCGTCACTATGGGGCGGCTACGGGCCGGGGAGCTGTTTTTT.